Shown below are 2 T cell receptor beta chains from a single sample sequenced in a study of T cells after yellow fever vaccination. TCRdb reprocessed the 5' RACE reads with MiXCR, giving one entry per CDR3 protein. The data show 150,000 to 200,000 distinct CDR3 sequences, less than 9% seen once. Here the sequenced sample was CD4+ T cells sorted from PBMCs, taken less than 6 days after the first yellow fever vaccination. The receptors here all came from a young man who received the YFV17D yellow fever vaccine.

In this sample, this clonotype turned up many times. V gene TRBV20-1 combines with J gene TRBJ2-7, with 12 bases lining up with TRBD2. V trimming: 5 bases; J trimming: 1 base; junction bases outside the gene matches: 3. CDR1 and CDR2 (germline): DFQATT, SNEGSKA (reference sequence). The CDR3 is 14 amino acids. CDR3 in DNA: TGCAGTGCTCTAGCGGGGGGGCTTTCCTACGAGCAGTACGTC. Protein product: CSALAGGLSYEQYV.

This clonotype was seen at least ten times. The J gene is TRBJ2-5, the V gene TRBV7-3, with 7 bases matching TRBD1. J was trimmed by 2 bases and V by 5 bases; bases with no gene match: 5. Germline-derived CDR1 and CDR2 are SGHTA and FQGTGA. This CDR3 has 14 amino acids. The CDR3 DNA reads TGTGCCAGCAGCCCTACAGGGGTGCAAGAGACCCAGTACTTC. Translation gives CASSPTGVQETQYF. Full variable domain (remainder filled in from reference TRBV7-3 and TRBJ2-5): GAGVSQTPSNKVTEKGKYVELRCDPISGHTALYWYRQSLGQGPEFLIYFQGTGAADDSGLPNDRFFAVRPEGSVSTLKIQRTERGDSAVYLCASSPTGVQETQYFGPGTRLLVL.